This TCR beta chain comes out of a study of blood T cell repertoires in COVID-19. About the research overall: From the United States, Italy and Spain came samples of acute and convalescent COVID-19. T cells, B-cell-depleted T cells, or PBMCs provided the cDNA or gDNA that served as material.

In the authors' workflow: From reference gene primer amplification, estimates of nucleated cell counts were derived. Profiled with immunoSEQ multiplex PCR; TCRdb holds only in-frame clones, not every one. The V and J calls and clone size were taken over from that table, and D and trimming were inferred from the DNA. The sample has more than 150,000 clones, about 90% seen once. The CDR3 is made up of 17 amino acids. Trimming removed 5 bases at V and 5 bases at J, with 24 bases between. Looked up from germline, CDR1 is SGHAT and CDR2 is FQNNGV. Input material: peripheral blood. This TCR derives from a man aged 35 to 55 with active or convalescent COVID-19. The chain couples TRBV11-2 to TRBJ1-2; tentatively, D is TRBD1 (6 bases). CDR3 residues: CASSPIRTAQIRYGYTF. Written as DNA, the CDR3 is TGTGCCAGCAGCCCCATTAGGACAGCCCAAATACGGTATGGCTACACCTTC. Based on the CDR3 plus reference TRBV11-2 and TRBJ1-2, the full variable domain is EAGVAQSPRYKIIEKRQSVAFWCNPISGHATLYWYQQILGQGPKLLIQFQNNGVVDDSQLPKDRFSAERLKGVDSTLKIQPAKLEDSAVYLCASSPIRTAQIRYGYTFGSGTRLTVV.